Shown below are 13 T cell receptor beta chains from a single sample sequenced in a study of T cell responses to AZD1222 COVID-19 vaccine. Data came from immunoSEQ multiplex PCR; TCRdb stores just in-frame clones and leaves some out. Here the sample spans approximately 98,000 clones, approximately 89% being singletons. Source: peripheral blood, taken on day 0 of MenACWY control vaccination. Receptor source: an adult in good health.

CDR3 sequence reads: CASSRDTAHNQPQHF. CDR3 nucleotide sequence: TGTGCCAGCAGCCGGGACACGGCGCACAATCAGCCCCAGCATTTT. The chain couples TRBV28 to TRBJ1-5; a possible D gene is TRBD1 (6 bases). The CDR3 contains 15 residues. Trimming took off 6 bases at V and 3 bases at J, with 15 bases between the two ends. From germline, CDR1 is MDHEN and CDR2 SYDVKM.

The rearrangement uses TRBV5-5 and TRBJ1-6; D unclear. Germline assignment: CDR1 SGHKS and CDR2 YYEKEE (reference sequence). The CDR3 sequence is 18 residues long. V was clipped by 4 bases and J by 10 bases, with 27 bases between them. This chain's CDR3 is CASSLPPVGSRWYSPLHF. The CDR3, as DNA: TGTGCCAGCAGCCTCCCCCCGGTGGGATCCAGGTGGTACTCACCCCTCCACTTT.

The genes are TRBV27 and TRBJ1-1; D gene uncertain. Per germline, CDR1 MNHEY and CDR2 SMNVEV (reference sequence). This CDR3 comprises 16 residues. Trimming took off 3 bases at V and 0 bases at J, with 14 bases between the two ends. This CDR3 reads CASSFKRGLVNTEAFF. CDR3 coding DNA: TGTGCCAGCAGTTTCAAGAGAGGTCTAGTGAACACTGAAGCTTTCTTT.

This clone is labeled medium-sized. This CDR3 is CATSDSFQGEYPYNEQFF. CDR3 DNA sequence: TGTGCCACCAGTGATTCATTTCAGGGAGAGTATCCCTACAATGAGCAGTTCTTC. The V call is TRBV24-1, the J call TRBJ2-1; TRBD1 or TRBD2 may be the D gene (5 bases each). The CDR3 has 18 residues. With 2 bases removed from V and 2 bases from J, the gap between germline ends came to 18 bases. CDR1 is KGHDR, CDR2 SFDVKD, per germline.

The CDR3 is CASSQSPFLGKNIQYF. DNA of the CDR3: TGTGCCAGCAGTCAATCCCCGTTTTTAGGCAAAAACATTCAGTACTTC. This chain uses TRBV6-6 with TRBJ2-4; no definite D call. In germline, CDR1 is MNHNY, CDR2 SVGAGI (reference sequence). V was cut by 5 bases and J by 3 bases, with 17 bases left in between. This CDR3 region has 16 residues.

This chain connects TRBV11-3 to TRBJ1-1; D remains ambiguous. CDR3 length equals 13 residues. Germline loops: CDR1 SGHNT, CDR2 YENEEA. V lost 4 bases, J lost 4 bases, and 10 bases lay in between. The CDR3 spells CASSSEVGTEAFF. In DNA form, the CDR3 reads TGTGCCAGCAGCTCGGAGGTGGGCACTGAAGCTTTCTTT. The full variable domain, with the rest looked up from reference TRBV11-3 and TRBJ1-1, is EAGVVQSPRYKIIEKKQPVAFWCNPISGHNTLYWYLQNLGQGPELLIRYENEEAVDDSQLPKDRFSAERLKGVDSTLKIQPAELGDSAVYLCASSSEVGTEAFFGQGTRLTVV.

The chain employs TRBV3-1 (or the pseudogene TRBV3-2) and TRBJ1-2, with TRBD1 as a possible D gene (6 bases). The germline V and J ends were trimmed by 4 bases and 0 bases, with 9 bases remaining between them. The germline gives CDR1 LGHDT, CDR2 YNNKEL (reference sequence). This CDR3 region has 14 residues. CDR3 region: CASSPGHANYGYTF. The CDR3, as DNA: TGTGCCAGCAGCCCGGGACATGCTAACTATGGCTACACCTTC.

This clone was picked up one time. The chain employs TRBV5-4 and TRBJ1-5, with TRBD1 as a possible D gene (6 bases). CDR1 SGHNT and CDR2 YYREEE come from the germline V gene (reference sequence). This CDR3 comprises 14 residues. V lost 2 bases and J 7 bases, leaving 13 bases between the germline ends. CDR3 amino acids: CASSFQGSGQPQHF. The CDR3 coding sequence is TGTGCCAGCAGCTTTCAGGGGTCAGGGCAGCCCCAGCATTTT.

The chain couples TRBV5-1 to TRBJ1-6; D ambiguous. Per the germline V gene, CDR1 is SGHRS and CDR2 is YFSETQ. This CDR3 spans 16 amino acids. Trimming pared 2 bases from V and 8 bases from J, leaving 17 bases between. The DNA for the CDR3 is TGCGCCAGCAGCTTCGGGCTAACCCCGGACGATTCACCCCTCCACTTT. Residues: CASSFGLTPDDSPLHF.

This clone has a handful of counts. The V call is TRBV19, the J call TRBJ2-4; 7 nucleotides agree with TRBD2. The junction had 2 bases not matched to a gene; V was cut back by 5 bases and J by 1 base. The CDR3 spans 14 residues. CDR1 is LNHDA and CDR2 is SQIVND in the germline V gene (reference sequence). The CDR3 nucleotides read TGTGCCAGTAGTGCGGGGGATGCCAAAAACATTCAGTACTTC. Translated: CASSAGDAKNIQYF.

The chain carries TRBV9 and TRBJ2-2; 8 nucleotides line up with TRBD1. CDR1 and CDR2 (germline): SGDLS, YYNGEE. After removal of 4 bases from V and 6 bases from J, the junction contained 11 bases not matched to a gene. This CDR3 has 16 amino acids. CDR3 loop: CASSPRRTGGPGELFF. As DNA, the CDR3 is TGTGCCAGCAGCCCACGACGTACAGGGGGTCCCGGGGAGCTGTTTTTT.

V usage is TRBV3-1 (or the pseudogene TRBV3-2) and J usage is TRBJ1-5, with D unclear. The CDR3 runs to 14 residues. V shed 1 base and J shed 4 bases, with 8 bases lying between them. Looked up from germline, CDR1 is LGHDT and CDR2 is YNNKEL (reference sequence). CDR3 DNA sequence: TGTGCCAGCAGCCAAGTGGCAGGAAATCAGCCCCAGCATTTT. As protein: CASSQVAGNQPQHF.

The chain recombines TRBV6-5 with TRBJ1-2, with D possibly TRBD1 on 5 matching bases. V was shortened by 6 bases and J by 4 bases, with 18 bases between the two germline ends. CDR1 MNHEY and CDR2 SVGAGI come from the germline V gene. The CDR3 loop spans 15 amino acids. CDR3 nucleotides: TGTGCCAGCAGCCCAACACCGGGGGTCGGCTATGGCTACACCTTC. Translation: CASSPTPGVGYGYTF.